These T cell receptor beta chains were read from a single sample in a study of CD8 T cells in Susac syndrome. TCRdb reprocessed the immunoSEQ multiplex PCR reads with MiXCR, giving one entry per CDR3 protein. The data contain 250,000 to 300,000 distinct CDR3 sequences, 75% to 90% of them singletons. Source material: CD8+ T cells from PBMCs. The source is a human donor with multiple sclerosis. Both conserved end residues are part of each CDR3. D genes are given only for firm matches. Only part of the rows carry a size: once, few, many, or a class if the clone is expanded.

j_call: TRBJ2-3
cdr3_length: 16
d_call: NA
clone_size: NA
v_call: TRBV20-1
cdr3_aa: CSARRSAGKPADTQYF
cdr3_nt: TGCAGTGCTAGAAGGTCGGCGGGGAAACCTGCAGATACGCAGTATTTT

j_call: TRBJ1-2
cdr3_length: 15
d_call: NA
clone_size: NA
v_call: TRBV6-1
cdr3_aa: CASSEAPGQPYGYTF
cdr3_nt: TGTGCCAGCAGTGAAGCGCCAGGACAGCCCTATGGCTACACCTTC

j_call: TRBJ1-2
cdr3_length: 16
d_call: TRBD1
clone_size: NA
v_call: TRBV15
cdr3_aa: CATSRGGSGQGLGYTF
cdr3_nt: TGTGCCACCAGCAGAGGAGGGTCGGGACAGGGTCTAGGCTACACCTTC

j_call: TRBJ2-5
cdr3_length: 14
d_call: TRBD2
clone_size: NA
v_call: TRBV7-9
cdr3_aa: CASSQGLAWETQYF
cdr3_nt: TGTGCCAGCAGCCAGGGACTAGCGTGGGAGACCCAGTACTTC

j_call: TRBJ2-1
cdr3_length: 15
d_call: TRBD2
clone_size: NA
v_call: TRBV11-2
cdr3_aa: CASSHSGSLYNEQFF
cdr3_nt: TGTGCCAGCAGCCACAGCGGGAGCCTGTACAATGAGCAGTTCTTC

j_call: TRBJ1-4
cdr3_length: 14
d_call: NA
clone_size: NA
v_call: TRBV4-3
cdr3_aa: CASSQEPLQEKLFF
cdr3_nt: TGCGCCAGCAGCCAAGAGCCTTTGCAGGAAAAACTGTTTTTT

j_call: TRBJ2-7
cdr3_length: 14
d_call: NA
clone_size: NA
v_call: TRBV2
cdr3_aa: CASKGTGPTYEQYF
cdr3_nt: TGTGCCAGCAAAGGAACAGGGCCCACCTACGAGCAGTACTTC

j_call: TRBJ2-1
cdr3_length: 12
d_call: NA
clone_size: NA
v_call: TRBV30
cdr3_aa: CAWSVLLNEQFF
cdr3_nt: TGTGCCTGGAGTGTACTCCTCAATGAGCAGTTCTTC

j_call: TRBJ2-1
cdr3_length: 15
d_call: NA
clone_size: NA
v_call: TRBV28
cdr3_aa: CASSSMGETYNEQFF
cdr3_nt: TGTGCCAGCAGTTCGATGGGGGAGACCTACAATGAGCAGTTCTTC

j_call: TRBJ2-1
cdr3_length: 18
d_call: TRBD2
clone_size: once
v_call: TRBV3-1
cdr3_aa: CASSQRVRGGPCHNEQFF
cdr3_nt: TGTGCCAGCAGCCAAAGGGTCCGGGGGGGCCCGTGCCACAATGAGCAGTTCTTC

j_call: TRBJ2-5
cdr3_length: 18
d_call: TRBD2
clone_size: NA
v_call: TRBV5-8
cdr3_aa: CASSLRSGRAGRQETQYF
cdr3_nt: TGTGCCAGCAGCTTGCGAAGCGGGAGGGCGGGACGGCAAGAGACCCAGTACTTC

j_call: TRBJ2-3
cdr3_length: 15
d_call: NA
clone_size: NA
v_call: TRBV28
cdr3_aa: CASSSVEFSTDTQYF
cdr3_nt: TGTGCCAGCAGTTCGGTGGAGTTTAGCACAGATACGCAGTATTTT

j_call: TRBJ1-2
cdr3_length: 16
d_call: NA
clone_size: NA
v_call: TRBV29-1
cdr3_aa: CSVEPFPYRTLEGYTF
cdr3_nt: TGCAGCGTTGAACCATTTCCCTACAGGACACTCGAGGGCTACACCTTC

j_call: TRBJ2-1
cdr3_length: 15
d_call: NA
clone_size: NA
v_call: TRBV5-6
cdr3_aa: CASRPEQEWHNEQSF
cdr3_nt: TGTGCCAGCAGACCAGAGCAGGAGTGGCACAATGAGCAGTCCTTC

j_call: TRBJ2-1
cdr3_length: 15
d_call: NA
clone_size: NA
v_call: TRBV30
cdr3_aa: CAWKFPGSSYNEQFF
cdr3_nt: TGTGCCTGGAAATTCCCGGGGAGCTCCTACAATGAGCAGTTCTTC

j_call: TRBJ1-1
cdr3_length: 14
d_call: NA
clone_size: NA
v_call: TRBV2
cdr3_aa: CASSVAGMNTEAFF
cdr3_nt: TGTGCCAGCAGTGTGGCCGGCATGAACACTGAAGCTTTCTTT

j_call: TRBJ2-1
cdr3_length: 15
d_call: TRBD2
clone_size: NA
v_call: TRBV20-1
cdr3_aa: CSARVIGGGANEQFF
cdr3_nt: TGCAGTGCTAGAGTAATCGGCGGGGGGGCGAATGAGCAGTTCTTC

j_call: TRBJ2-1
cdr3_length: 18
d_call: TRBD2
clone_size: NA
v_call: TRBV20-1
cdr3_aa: CSAQFLAGGPSSYNEQFF
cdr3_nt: TGCAGTGCCCAATTCCTAGCGGGGGGTCCCAGCTCCTACAATGAGCAGTTCTTC

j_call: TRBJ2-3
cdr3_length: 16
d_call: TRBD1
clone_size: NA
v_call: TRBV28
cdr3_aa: CASSLLTGGLTDTQYF
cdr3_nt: TGTGCCAGCAGTTTATTAACAGGGGGCTTGACAGATACGCAGTATTTT

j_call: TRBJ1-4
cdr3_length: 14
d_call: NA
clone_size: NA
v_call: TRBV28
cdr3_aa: CASSLSGADEKLFF
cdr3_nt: TGTGCCAGCAGTTTGTCGGGGGCGGATGAAAAACTGTTTTTT

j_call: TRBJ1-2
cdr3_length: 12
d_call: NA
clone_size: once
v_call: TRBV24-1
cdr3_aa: CATSDVEYGYTF
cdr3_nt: TGTGCCACCAGTGATGTAGAATATGGCTACACCTTC

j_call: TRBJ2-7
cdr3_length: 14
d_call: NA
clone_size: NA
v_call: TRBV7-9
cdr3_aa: CASSLGPGTYEQYF
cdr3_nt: TGTGCCAGCAGCTTAGGCCCAGGGACCTACGAGCAGTACTTC

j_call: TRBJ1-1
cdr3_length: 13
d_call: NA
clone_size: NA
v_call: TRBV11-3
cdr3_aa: CASSPRAGDGAFF
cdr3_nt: TGTGCCAGCAGCCCTAGGGCGGGAGATGGAGCTTTCTTT

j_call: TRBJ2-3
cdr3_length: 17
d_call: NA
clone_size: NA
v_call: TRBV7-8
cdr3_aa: CASSLKAQGELTDTQYF
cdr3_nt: TGTGCCAGCAGCTTAAAGGCGCAAGGCGAACTAACAGATACGCAGTATTTT

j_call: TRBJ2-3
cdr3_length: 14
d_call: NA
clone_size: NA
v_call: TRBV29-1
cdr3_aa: CSVELLVGPDTQYF
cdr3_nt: TGCAGCGTTGAGCTCCTAGTTGGCCCAGATACGCAGTATTTT

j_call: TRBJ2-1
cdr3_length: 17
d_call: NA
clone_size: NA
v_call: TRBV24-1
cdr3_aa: CATSEGDRTSSYNEQFF
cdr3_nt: TGTGCCACCAGTGAGGGCGACAGGACAAGCTCCTACAATGAGCAGTTCTTC

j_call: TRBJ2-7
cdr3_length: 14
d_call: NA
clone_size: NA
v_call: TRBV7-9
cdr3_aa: CASSQGGLLDEQYF
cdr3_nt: TGTGCCAGCAGCCAGGGGGGACTTCTGGACGAGCAGTACTTC

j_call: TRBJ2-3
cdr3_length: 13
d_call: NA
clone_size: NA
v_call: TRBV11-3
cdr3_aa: CASSILGSDTQYF
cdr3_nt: TGTGCCAGCAGCATATTAGGGTCAGATACGCAGTATTTT

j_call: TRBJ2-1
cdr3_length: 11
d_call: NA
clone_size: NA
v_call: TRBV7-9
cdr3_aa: CASSFNWEQFF
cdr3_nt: TGTGCCAGCAGCTTTAACTGGGAGCAGTTCTTC

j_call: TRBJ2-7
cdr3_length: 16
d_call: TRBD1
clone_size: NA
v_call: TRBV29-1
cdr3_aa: CSVDVPRDRGSYEQYF
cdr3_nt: TGCAGCGTTGACGTCCCCCGGGACAGGGGCTCCTACGAGCAGTACTTC

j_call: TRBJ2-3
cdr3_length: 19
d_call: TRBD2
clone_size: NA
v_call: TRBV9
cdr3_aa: CASSVATEPGTSGTDTQYF
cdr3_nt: TGTGCCAGCAGCGTAGCTACAGAACCCGGGACTAGCGGAACAGATACGCAGTATTTT

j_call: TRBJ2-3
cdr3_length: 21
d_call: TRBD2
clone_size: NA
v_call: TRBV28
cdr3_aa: CASTFPPLELAGGPPPDTQYF
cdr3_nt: TGTGCCAGCACCTTTCCTCCCCTTGAGCTAGCGGGAGGGCCGCCCCCAGATACGCAGTATTTT

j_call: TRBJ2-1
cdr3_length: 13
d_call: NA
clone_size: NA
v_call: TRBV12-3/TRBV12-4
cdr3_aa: CASSHETYNEQFF
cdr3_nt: TGTGCCAGCAGTCATGAGACCTACAATGAGCAGTTCTTC

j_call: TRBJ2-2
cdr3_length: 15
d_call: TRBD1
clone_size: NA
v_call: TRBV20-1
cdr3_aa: CSARTGGSDTGELFF
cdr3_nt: TGCAGTGCTAGGACAGGGGGATCGGACACCGGGGAGCTGTTTTTT

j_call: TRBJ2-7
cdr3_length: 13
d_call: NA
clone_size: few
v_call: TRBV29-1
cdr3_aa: CSVEGLGRDEQYF
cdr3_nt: TGCAGCGTTGAGGGCCTGGGCAGGGACGAGCAGTACTTC

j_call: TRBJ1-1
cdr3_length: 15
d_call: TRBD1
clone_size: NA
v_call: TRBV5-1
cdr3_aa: CASSSRTGGNTEAFF
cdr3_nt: TGCGCCAGCAGCTCACGGACAGGGGGAAACACTGAAGCTTTCTTT

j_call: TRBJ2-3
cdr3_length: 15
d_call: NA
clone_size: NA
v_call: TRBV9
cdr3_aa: CASSVAGTSTDTQYF
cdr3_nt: TGTGCCAGCAGCGTCGCCGGGACTAGCACAGATACGCAGTATTTT

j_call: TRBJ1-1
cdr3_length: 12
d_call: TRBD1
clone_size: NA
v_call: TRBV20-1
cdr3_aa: CSRTGGWTEAFF
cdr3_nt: TGCAGTCGGACAGGGGGCTGGACTGAAGCTTTCTTT

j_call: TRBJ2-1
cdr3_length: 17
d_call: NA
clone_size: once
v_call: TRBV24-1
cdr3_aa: CATSDHRAVRGYNEQFF
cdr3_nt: TGTGCCACCAGTGATCACCGAGCAGTGAGGGGATACAATGAGCAGTTCTTC

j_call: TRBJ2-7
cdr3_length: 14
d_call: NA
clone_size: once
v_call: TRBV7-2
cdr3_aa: CASSLGSRPHEQYF
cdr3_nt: TGTGCCAGCAGCTTAGGGTCCAGACCCCACGAGCAGTACTTC

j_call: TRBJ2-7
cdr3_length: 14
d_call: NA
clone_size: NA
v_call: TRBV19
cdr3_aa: CASSIGRASNEQYF
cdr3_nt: TGTGCCAGTAGTATCGGCAGGGCCTCAAACGAGCAGTACTTC

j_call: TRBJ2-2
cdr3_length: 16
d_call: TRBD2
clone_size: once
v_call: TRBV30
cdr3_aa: CAWRTVVAGSTGELFF
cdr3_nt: TGTGCCTGGAGGACTGTGGTAGCGGGATCCACCGGGGAGCTGTTTTTT

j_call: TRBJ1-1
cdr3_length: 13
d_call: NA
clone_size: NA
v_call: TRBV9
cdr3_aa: CASSPDKNTEAFF
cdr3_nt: TGTGCCAGCAGCCCTGACAAGAACACTGAAGCTTTCTTT

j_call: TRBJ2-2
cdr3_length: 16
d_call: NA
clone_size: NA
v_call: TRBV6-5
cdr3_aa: CASSYQTRSNTGELFF
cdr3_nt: TGTGCCAGCAGTTATCAGACACGATCGAACACCGGGGAGCTGTTTTTT

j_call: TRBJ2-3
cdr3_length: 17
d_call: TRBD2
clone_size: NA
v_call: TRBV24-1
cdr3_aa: CATSQPLRTGGPDTQYF
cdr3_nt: TGTGCCACCAGCCAACCCCTGCGCACGGGAGGGCCAGATACGCAGTATTTT

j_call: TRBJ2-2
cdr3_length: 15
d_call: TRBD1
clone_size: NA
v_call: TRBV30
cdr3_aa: CAWTQGVEYTGELFF
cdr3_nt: TGTGCCTGGACACAGGGGGTGGAATACACCGGGGAGCTGTTTTTT

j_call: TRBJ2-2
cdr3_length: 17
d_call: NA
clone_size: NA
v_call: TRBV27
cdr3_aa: CASSLTPGQGLVGELFF
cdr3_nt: TGTGCCAGCAGTTTGACCCCCGGACAAGGGTTGGTCGGGGAGCTGTTTTTT

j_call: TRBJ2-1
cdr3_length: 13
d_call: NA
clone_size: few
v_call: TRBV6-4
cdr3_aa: CASSVTEYNEQFF
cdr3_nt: TGTGCCAGCAGTGTAACGGAGTACAATGAGCAGTTCTTC

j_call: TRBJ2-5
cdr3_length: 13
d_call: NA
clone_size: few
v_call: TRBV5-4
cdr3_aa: CASMELNQETQYF
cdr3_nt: TGTGCCAGCATGGAGCTGAACCAGGAGACCCAGTACTTC

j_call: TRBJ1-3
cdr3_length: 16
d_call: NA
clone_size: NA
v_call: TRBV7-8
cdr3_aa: CASSSGTGFSGNTIYF
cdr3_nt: TGTGCCAGCAGCTCGGGTACGGGTTTCTCTGGAAACACCATATATTTT

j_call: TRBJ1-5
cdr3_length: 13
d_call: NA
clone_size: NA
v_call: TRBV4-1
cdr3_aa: CASSHGGGQPQHF
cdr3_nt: TGCGCCAGCAGCCACGGAGGGGGTCAGCCCCAGCATTTT

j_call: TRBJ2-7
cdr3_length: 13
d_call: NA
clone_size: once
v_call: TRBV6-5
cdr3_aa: CASGMSASGEQYF
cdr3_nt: TGTGCCAGCGGGATGTCGGCCTCTGGGGAGCAGTACTTC

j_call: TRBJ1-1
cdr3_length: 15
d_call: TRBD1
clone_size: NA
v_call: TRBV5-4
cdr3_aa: CASSFVGQGNTEAFF
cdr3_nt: TGTGCCAGCAGCTTCGTGGGACAGGGGAACACTGAAGCTTTCTTT

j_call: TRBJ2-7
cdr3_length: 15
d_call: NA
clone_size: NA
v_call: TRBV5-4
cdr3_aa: CASSFVGGALYEQYF
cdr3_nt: TGTGCCAGCAGCTTTGTAGGGGGGGCCTTATACGAGCAGTACTTC

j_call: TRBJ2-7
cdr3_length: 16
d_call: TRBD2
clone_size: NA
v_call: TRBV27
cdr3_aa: CASSLSAGEYGYEQYF
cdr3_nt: TGTGCCAGCAGTTTATCGGCGGGAGAGTACGGGTACGAGCAGTACTTC

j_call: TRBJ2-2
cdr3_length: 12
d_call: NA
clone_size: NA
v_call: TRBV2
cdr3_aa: CASSDFTGELFF
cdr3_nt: TGTGCCAGCAGTGATTTTACCGGGGAGCTGTTTTTT

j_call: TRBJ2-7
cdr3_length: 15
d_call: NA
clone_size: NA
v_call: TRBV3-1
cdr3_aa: CASSQDSTSSYEQYF
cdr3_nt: TGTGCCAGCAGCCAAGACTCGACAAGCTCCTACGAGCAGTACTTC

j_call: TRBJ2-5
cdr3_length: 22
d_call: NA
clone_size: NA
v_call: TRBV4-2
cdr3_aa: CASSQEKLGDGPDQWAQETQYF
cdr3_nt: TGTGCCAGCAGCCAAGAGAAGTTGGGGGACGGTCCCGACCAGTGGGCCCAAGAGACCCAGTACTTC

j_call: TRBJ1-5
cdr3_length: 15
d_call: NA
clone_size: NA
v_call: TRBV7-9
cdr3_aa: CASSPGEEGNQPQHF
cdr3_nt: TGTGCCAGCAGTCCAGGGGAGGAGGGCAATCAGCCCCAGCATTTT

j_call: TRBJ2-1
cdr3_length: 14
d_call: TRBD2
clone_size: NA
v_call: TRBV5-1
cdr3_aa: CASSLFQGGNEQFF
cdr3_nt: TGCGCCAGCAGCTTGTTTCAGGGAGGGAATGAGCAGTTCTTC